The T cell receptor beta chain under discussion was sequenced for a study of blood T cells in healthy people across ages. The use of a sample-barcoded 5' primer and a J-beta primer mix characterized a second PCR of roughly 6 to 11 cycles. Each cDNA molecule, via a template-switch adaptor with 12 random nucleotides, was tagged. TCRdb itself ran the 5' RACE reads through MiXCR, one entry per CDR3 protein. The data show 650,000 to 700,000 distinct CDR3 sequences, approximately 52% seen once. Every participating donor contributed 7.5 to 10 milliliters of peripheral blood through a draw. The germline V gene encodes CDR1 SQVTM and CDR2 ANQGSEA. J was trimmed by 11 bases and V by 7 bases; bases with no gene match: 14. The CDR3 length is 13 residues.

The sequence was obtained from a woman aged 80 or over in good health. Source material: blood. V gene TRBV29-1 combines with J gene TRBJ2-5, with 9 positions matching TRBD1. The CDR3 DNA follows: TGCAGCGCCCCGGGACAGGGACCAAATGAGCAGTACTTC. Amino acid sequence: CSAPGQGPNEQYF.